The 31 T cell receptor beta chains below were found in one sample sequenced in a study of shared clonotypes between healthy human individuals. Some clones are missing from TCRdb's copy, which holds only in-frame ones; the method was immunoSEQ multiplex PCR. The data show 1.6 million or so clones, just under 99% seen once. The sequencing input was naive CD4+ T cells sorted from blood. Stated subset: CD45RA+ positively selected. The origin of the receptors is a man aged 25 to 45 in good health.

J is TRBJ2-1 and V is TRBV9; D gene unclear. From germline, CDR1 is SGDLS and CDR2 YYNGEE. The CDR3 length is 15 residues. Trimming shortened V by 4 bases and J by 3 bases, and 14 bases separated the two germline ends. As DNA, the CDR3 is TGTGCCAGCAGCCCCCGGATTTCTAGCTACAATGAGCAGTTCTTC. This encodes CASSPRISSYNEQFF.

This rearrangement joins TRBV4-2 to TRBJ2-3, with 8 bases identical to TRBD2. Germline assignment: CDR1 LGHNA and CDR2 YNFKEQ. J was trimmed by 14 bases and V by 0 bases; bases with no gene match: 13. CDR3 length equals 15 residues. The DNA for the CDR3 is TGTGCCAGCAGCCAAGAAAGATCCGGGACTAGTCCTTTGTATTTT. Translated, it gives CASSQERSGTSPLYF.

With respect to this clone: Other nucleotide sequences from this sample produce the same CDR3. This chain connects TRBV28 to TRBJ1-3; D not certain. Germline CDR1 and CDR2: MDHEN and SYDVKM. The germline V and J ends were trimmed by 6 bases and 1 base, with 7 bases remaining between them. This CDR3 is 13 amino acids long. For the CDR3, the DNA is TGTGCCAGCAGGCATTCATCTGGAAACACCATATATTTT. Translating gives CASRHSSGNTIYF.

The CDR3 DNA reads as TGCAGTGCTCCGATCAATGAGCAGTTCTTC. Translating gives CSAPINEQFF. The chain has TRBV20-1 and TRBJ2-1; D not resolved. CDR3 length: 10 amino acids. Germline V gene data show CDR1 as DFQATT and CDR2 as SNEGSKA (reference sequence). Between the trimmed V and J ends, which lost 5 bases and 6 bases, there was a span of 5 bases.

This clone came up once. The genes are TRBV5-1 and TRBJ2-7; 9 nucleotides align to TRBD2. The CDR3 length is 15 residues. The germline CDR1 and CDR2 sequences are SGHRS and YFSETQ. Trimming at V came to 7 bases and at J to 3 bases, leaving 11 bases not matched to a gene. CDR3 residues: CASSWGLAGNYEQYF. In DNA, the CDR3 is TGCGCCAGCTCCTGGGGGCTAGCGGGAAACTACGAGCAGTACTTC.

The rearrangement uses TRBV4-3 and TRBJ1-2; tentative D call: TRBD1 (5 bases). V lost 0 bases and J lost 3, with 8 bases in between. The CDR3 runs to 14 residues. The germline CDR1 and CDR2 sequences are LGHNA and YSLEER. CDR3 sequence: CASSQDGGDYGYTF. The CDR3 DNA reads TGCGCCAGCAGCCAAGATGGAGGGGACTATGGCTACACCTTC.

The chain is built from TRBV10-3 and TRBJ1-3; no definite D call. The CDR3 sequence is 14 residues long. V lost 2 bases and J 8 bases, leaving 13 bases between the germline ends. Germline V lookup: CDR1 ENHRY, CDR2 SYGVKD. The CDR3 nucleotides read TGTGCCATCAGTGAGGCGGGATTAGCATACACCATATATTTT. Its translation is CAISEAGLAYTIYF.

The chain recombines TRBV6-6 with TRBJ1-4, with TRBD1 as a possible D gene (5 bases). Germline values: CDR1 MNHNY, CDR2 SVGAGI (reference sequence). The CDR3 has 15 residues. V was cut by 6 bases and J by 5 bases, with 16 bases left in between. CDR3 coding DNA: TGTGCCAGCAGCCATAGGGCGGGGGGGAATGAAAAACTGTTTTTT. It translates to CASSHRAGGNEKLFF.

The chain employs TRBV2 and TRBJ2-7; 8 nucleotides align to TRBD1. This CDR3 is 14 amino acids long. V lost 7 bases, J lost 4 bases, and 9 bases stayed unmatched. Germline CDR1 is SNHLY and CDR2 is FYNNEI. In nucleotides, the CDR3 is TGTGCCAGCAACGTACAGGGGGTAAGGTACGAGCAGTACTTC. The encoded protein is CASNVQGVRYEQYF.

The chain joins TRBV4-1 to TRBJ2-7, with a possible D match to TRBD1 (6 bases). The germline V gene encodes CDR1 MGHRA and CDR2 YSYEKL. This CDR3 has 15 amino acids. The V end was cut by 3 bases, the J end by 3 bases, with 15 bases between. The CDR3 DNA sequence: TGCGCCAGCAGCCATGGGACAAACGCGAACTACGAGCAGTACTTC. This sequence encodes CASSHGTNANYEQYF.

As for this clone: One end of the junction fails to match germline, which may point to a read error. The V and J genes are TRBV5-8 and TRBJ1-3; no definite D call. Germline CDR1 SGHTS, CDR2 YDEGEE. The CDR3 is made up of 13 amino acids. The CDR3 sequence is CASSSEVLLGPDF. The CDR3 region has the DNA TGTGCCAGCAGCTCGGAAGTTTTGTTGGGTCCCGACTTT.

The chain has TRBV14 and TRBJ1-4; D possibly corresponds to TRBD1 (6 bases). V was pared by 0 bases and J by 7 bases, with 12 bases between. Germline lookup yields CDR1 SGHDN and CDR2 FVKESK. The CDR3 covers 15 residues. The CDR3 DNA is TGTGCCAGCAGCCAAGATCTGGGGGGCAGTGAAAAACTGTTTTTT. Its translation: CASSQDLGGSEKLFF.

The chain is built from TRBV27 and TRBJ2-2; no clear D. The CDR3 runs to 17 residues. V was trimmed by 0 bases and J by 0 bases, leaving 11 bases between them. Germline lookup yields CDR1 MNHEY and CDR2 SMNVEV (reference sequence). CDR3 bases: TGTGCCAGCAGTTTATCCTCGCCCCGGGCGAACACCGGGGAGCTGTTTTTT. Translating gives CASSLSSPRANTGELFF.

This chain links TRBV6-8 with TRBJ2-5, with 10 bases fitting TRBD2. The CDR3 loop spans 13 amino acids. Germline values: CDR1 MNHGY, CDR2 SAAAGT. V shed 11 bases, J shed 3 bases, and the junction held 6 bases outside the gene matches. The CDR3 here is CADTSGKEETQYF. CDR3 in DNA: TGTGCCGACACTAGCGGGAAGGAAGAGACCCAGTACTTC.

The rearrangement uses TRBV28 and TRBJ2-3; D is perhaps TRBD1 (5 bases). Trimming removed 5 bases from V and 0 bases from J, with 15 bases in between. The CDR3 sequence is 16 residues long. Germline CDR1 and CDR2: MDHEN and SYDVKM. The CDR3 sequence: CASSPVGPGSTDTQYF. For the CDR3, the DNA is TGTGCCAGCAGTCCGGTGGGGCCAGGGAGCACAGATACGCAGTATTTT.

The genes are TRBV18 and TRBJ2-1, with 9 bases aligning to TRBD2. This CDR3 region has 16 residues. J lost 8 bases, V lost 1 base, and 9 bases had no gene match. CDR1 KGHSH and CDR2 LQKENI come from the germline V gene. This CDR3 reads CASSPLAGVGRDEQFF. The CDR3 DNA reads as TGTGCCAGCTCACCACTAGCGGGAGTGGGTAGGGATGAGCAGTTCTTC.

With regard to this clone: This CDR3 is also generated by other DNA sequences in the sample. V is TRBV4-3 and J is TRBJ1-5, with D possibly TRBD1 on 5 matching bases. V gave up 0 bases and J gave up 1 base, with 7 bases separating them. Germline lookup yields CDR1 LGHNA and CDR2 YSLEER. The CDR3 is 15 amino acids. CDR3 amino acids: CASSQEGLSNQPQHF. The DNA of the CDR3 is TGCGCCAGCAGCCAAGAGGGGCTGAGCAATCAGCCCCAGCATTTT.

The rearrangement uses TRBV7-9 and TRBJ2-2; a possible D gene is TRBD2 (6 bases). V was cut by 0 bases and J by 5 bases, with 13 bases left in between. Germline V gene data show CDR1 as SEHNR and CDR2 as FQNEAQ (reference sequence). The CDR3 is 16 amino acids. The CDR3 protein is CASSLAGGDFTGELFF. DNA for the CDR3: TGTGCCAGCAGCTTAGCTGGCGGGGACTTTACCGGGGAGCTGTTTTTT.

This CDR3 is CASTDARKEGNTEAFF. The CDR3 region has the DNA TGTGCCAGTACCGACGCTCGGAAGGAAGGGAACACTGAAGCTTTCTTT. The gene calls are TRBV19 and TRBJ1-1; D not resolved. The V end lost 7 bases, the J end lost 1 base, and 19 bases lay between the germline ends. The CDR3 contains 16 residues. The germline CDR1 and CDR2 sequences are LNHDA and SQIVND (reference sequence). Full variable domain (outside the CDR3, taken from reference TRBV19 and TRBJ1-1): DGGITQSPKYLFRKEGQNVTLSCEQNLNHDAMYWYRQDPGQGLRLIYYSQIVNDFQKGDIAEGYSVSREKKESFPLTVTSAQKNPTAFYLCASTDARKEGNTEAFFGQGTRLTVV.

The chain joins TRBV7-2 to TRBJ2-7; TRBD1 is a possible D gene (5 bases). This CDR3 is built from 15 residues. V was cut by 1 base and J by 2 bases, with 12 bases left in between. The germline CDR1 and CDR2 sequences are SGHTA and FQGNSA. The CDR3 sequence is CASSLVQGETYEQYF. CDR3 DNA sequence: TGTGCCAGCAGCTTAGTCCAGGGTGAGACCTACGAGCAGTACTTC.

This clone was recorded once. The chain employs TRBV4-1 and TRBJ1-2, with no clear D. CDR3 size: 14 residues. CDR1 and CDR2 from the germline V gene are MGHRA and YSYEKL. V was cut by 0 bases and J by 4 bases, with 9 bases left in between. CDR3 protein: CASSQDGTAYGYTF. The CDR3 region has the DNA TGCGCCAGCAGCCAAGACGGCACGGCCTATGGCTACACCTTC.

The V call is TRBV10-2, the J call TRBJ1-5, with D perhaps matching TRBD1 (5 bases). Germline values: CDR1 WSHSY, CDR2 SAAADI. V was trimmed by 7 bases and J by 0 bases, leaving 10 bases between them. The CDR3 sequence is 14 residues long. The CDR3 region has the DNA TGCGCCAGCACCCAAGGGGCTAGCAATCAGCCCCAGCATTTT. Amino acids: CASTQGASNQPQHF.

A word on this clone: Other nucleotide sequences from this sample produce the same CDR3. The chain uses TRBV5-1 and TRBJ1-1; D is uncertain. CDR1 is SGHRS and CDR2 is YFSETQ in the germline V gene. This CDR3 comprises 13 residues. The V and J ends lost 0 bases and 5 bases respectively, with 8 bases between them. The CDR3 DNA is TGCGCCAGCAGCTTGGAGGCCGCTACTGAAGCTTTCTTT. As protein: CASSLEAATEAFF. Variable domain in full (rest from reference TRBV5-1 and TRBJ1-1): KAGVTQTPRYLIKTRGQQVTLSCSPISGHRSVSWYQQTPGQGLQFLFEYFSETQRNKGNFPGRFSGRQFSNSRSEMNVSTLELGDSALYLCASSLEAATEAFFGQGTRLTVV.

The CDR3 DNA reads TGCGCCAGCAGCTCTAGGGGATTCGACACTGAAGCTTTCTTT. Encoded protein: CASSSRGFDTEAFF. V usage is TRBV5-1 and J usage is TRBJ1-1, with D possibly matching TRBD1 (5 bases). The CDR3 has 14 residues. From germline, CDR1 is SGHRS and CDR2 YFSETQ. The V gene lost 3 bases and the J gene lost 3 bases, with 12 bases spanning the gap.

The rearrangement links TRBV5-1 to TRBJ2-3; 7 nucleotides agree with TRBD1. The CDR3 loop spans 13 amino acids. V shed 3 bases and J 3 bases; nucleotides not matched to a gene: 1. The V gene's germline CDR1 is SGHRS and CDR2 YFSETQ. This chain's CDR3 is CASSYRGTDTQYF. DNA for the CDR3: TGCGCCAGCAGCTACAGGGGAACAGATACGCAGTATTTT. Supplemented by reference TRBV5-1 and TRBJ2-3, the full variable domain reads KAGVTQTPRYLIKTRGQQVTLSCSPISGHRSVSWYQQTPGQGLQFLFEYFSETQRNKGNFPGRFSGRQFSNSRSEMNVSTLELGDSALYLCASSYRGTDTQYFGPGTRLTVL.

V usage is TRBV9 and J usage is TRBJ1-1; possible D gene TRBD1, 6 bases. Between the trimmed V and J ends, which lost 0 bases and 7 bases, there was a span of 13 bases. Germline V gene data show CDR1 as SGDLS and CDR2 as YYNGEE. This CDR3 comprises 14 residues. The CDR3, as DNA: TGTGCCAGCAGCGTAGCATTGGGAGGGGGTGAAGCTTTCTTT. It encodes CASSVALGGGEAFF.

Turning to this clone: Distinct nucleotide sequences in the sample also encode this CDR3. The chain links TRBV30 to TRBJ1-5; 7 nucleotides line up with TRBD1. Germline V CDR1 and CDR2: GTSNPN, SVGIG (reference sequence). V was clipped by 2 bases and J by 7 bases; unmatched bases: 5. The CDR3 consists of 13 residues. The CDR3: CAWSRGGGQPQHF. The CDR3 DNA is TGTGCCTGGAGTAGAGGGGGCGGACAGCCCCAGCATTTT.

V usage is TRBV29-1 and J usage is TRBJ1-4; D is ambiguous. This CDR3 region has 13 residues. The V gene lost 7 bases and the J gene lost 2 bases, with 11 bases spanning the gap. Germline assignment: CDR1 SQVTM and CDR2 ANQGSEA. The CDR3 sequence: CSAGGGTNEKLFF. CDR3 nucleotides: TGCAGCGCCGGAGGAGGGACTAATGAAAAACTGTTTTTT.

This CDR3 is CATQTSGGKDEQFF. The CDR3 coding sequence is TGTGCCACCCAGACTAGCGGGGGGAAGGATGAGCAGTTCTTC. This chain connects TRBV10-3 to TRBJ2-1; 13 bases map to TRBD2. V lost 10 bases to trimming and J lost 8 bases; unmatched junction nucleotides: 8. Germline CDR1 reads ENHRY; CDR2 reads SYGVKD. The CDR3 contains 14 residues.

This clone was found once. The rearrangement joins TRBV10-3 to TRBJ2-2; 10 positions match TRBD2. This CDR3 is built from 14 residues. Germline V gene lookup returns CDR1 ENHRY and CDR2 SYGVKD. After removal of 6 bases from V and 4 bases from J, the junction contained 2 bases not matched to a gene. Written as DNA, the CDR3 is TGTGCCATCAGGGGACTAGCGCCCACCGGGGAGCTGTTTTTT. Translated, it gives CAIRGLAPTGELFF.

The gene calls are TRBV2 and TRBJ2-3; D not certain. Germline V lookup: CDR1 SNHLY, CDR2 FYNNEI. The CDR3 is made up of 15 amino acids. Trimming pared 3 bases from V and 1 base from J, leaving 11 bases between. The CDR3 sequence is CASSERGLGTDTQYF. In DNA form, the CDR3 reads TGTGCCAGCAGTGAGCGAGGATTGGGCACAGATACGCAGTATTTT.